These T cell receptor beta chains were read from a single sample in a study of technical replicates of blood from a few donors. The assay was immunoSEQ multiplex PCR, and TCRdb's table has in-frame clones only and misses some. The repertoire holds about 84,000 clones, with less than 95% as singletons. Sequences were obtained from T cells isolated from PBMCs. Source of these receptors: a human donor in good health. The CDR3 runs from the conserved cysteine through the conserved F or W. The D gene is left open where the match is weak. Clone size is not always given. Where it is, it says once, few, many or a class for expanded clones.

>-|TRBV7-2|TRBJ2-7|TRBD2
CASSHSGSSSYEQYF
TGTGCCAGCAGCCACAGCGGGAGTAGCTCCTACGAGCAGTACTTC
>-|TRBV5-1|TRBJ1-1|-
CASSLGAGHTEAFF
TGCGCCAGCAGCTTGGGGGCAGGCCACACTGAAGCTTTCTTT
>-|TRBV27|TRBJ1-2|-
CASSLDGNYGYTF
TGTGCCAGCAGTTTAGACGGGAACTATGGCTACACCTTC
>-|TRBV5-5|TRBJ2-1|TRBD1
CASSSGQIYNEQFF
TGTGCCAGCAGCTCGGGACAGATCTACAATGAGCAGTTCTTC
>-|TRBV19|TRBJ1-1|-
CASTTFEGDTEAFF
TGTGCCAGTACCACGTTTGAAGGGGACACTGAAGCTTTCTTT
>-|TRBV5-6|TRBJ2-7|-
CASSLAGRFYEQYF
TGTGCCAGCAGCTTGGCAGGCCGGTTCTACGAGCAGTACTTC
>-|TRBV14|TRBJ2-1|-
CASSQGAGWRREFNEQFF
TGTGCCAGCAGCCAAGGGGCCGGGTGGAGGAGGGAGTTCAATGAGCAGTTCTTC
>-|TRBV5-1|TRBJ2-3|-
CASSLAHTDTQYF
TGCGCCAGCAGCTTGGCACACACAGATACGCAGTATTTT
>-|TRBV14|TRBJ2-1|-
CASSQEGWGSQGEQFF
TGTGCCAGCAGCCAAGAAGGGTGGGGCAGCCAGGGGGAGCAGTTCTTC
>-|TRBV29-1|TRBJ2-5|TRBD2
CSVPQVWTSGGASGETQYF
TGCAGCGTTCCTCAGGTCTGGACTAGCGGGGGGGCCTCCGGAGAGACCCAGTACTTC
>few|TRBV18|TRBJ2-2|TRBD2
CASSPWTSGSHTGELFF
TGTGCCAGCTCACCTTGGACTAGCGGGAGTCACACCGGGGAGCTGTTTTTT
>-|TRBV6-5|TRBJ1-2|-
CASSYSRAGAGYTF
TGTGCCAGCAGTTACTCGAGGGCAGGGGCTGGCTACACCTTC
>once|TRBV19|TRBJ2-5|TRBD1
CASSRGQGTETQYF
TGTGCCAGTAGTAGAGGACAGGGGACAGAGACCCAGTACTTC
>-|TRBV5-4|TRBJ1-2|TRBD1
CASSSGTGSNYGYTF
TGTGCCAGCAGCTCCGGGACAGGATCAAACTATGGCTACACCTTC
>-|TRBV5-4|TRBJ1-1|-
CASSLEGHGTTEAFF
TGTGCCAGCAGCTTGGAGGGACATGGAACCACTGAAGCTTTCTTT
>-|TRBV7-9|TRBJ1-4|TRBD1
CASSLSRGATNEKLFF
TGTGCCAGCAGCTTAAGCAGGGGGGCAACTAATGAAAAACTGTTTTTT
>-|TRBV2|TRBJ2-7|-
CAITTGSSYEQYF
TGTGCCATCACTACGGGGAGCTCCTACGAGCAGTACTTC
>once|TRBV2|TRBJ2-7|-
CASSESPPREQYF
TGTGCCAGCAGTGAAAGTCCCCCCAGGGAGCAGTACTTC
>-|TRBV5-1|TRBJ2-2|TRBD2
CASSFSGRGAGELFF
TGCGCCAGCAGCTTTAGCGGGAGAGGGGCCGGGGAGCTGTTTTTT
>few|TRBV15|TRBJ2-2|-
CATSPVGVTGELFF
TGTGCCACCAGTCCCGTAGGGGTCACCGGGGAGCTGTTTTTT
>-|TRBV4-1|TRBJ1-2|TRBD1
CASSQVGQGVGYTF
TGCGCCAGCAGCCAAGTAGGACAGGGGGTCGGCTACACCTTC
>-|TRBV5-1|TRBJ2-7|-
CASSLSGYEQYF
TGCGCCAGCAGTTTGTCAGGGTACGAGCAGTACTTC
>once|TRBV4-1|TRBJ2-7|TRBD2
CASSQGLAYEQYF
TGCGCCAGCAGCCAGGGACTAGCGTACGAGCAGTACTTC
>-|TRBV6-5|TRBJ2-1|-
CASSYGPLSSYNEQFF
TGTGCCAGCAGTTACGGTCCATTGAGCTCCTACAATGAGCAGTTCTTC
>-|TRBV10-1|TRBJ2-5|-
CASSDYFQETQYF
TGCGCCAGCAGCGACTATTTCCAAGAGACCCAGTACTTC
>-|TRBV27|TRBJ2-7|-
CASSPGLPIYEQYF
TGTGCCAGCAGTCCGGGACTTCCAATCTACGAGCAGTACTTC
>-|TRBV10-3|TRBJ2-5|-
CAISLGQETQYF
TGTGCCATCAGTCTAGGCCAAGAGACCCAGTACTTC
>-|TRBV4-1|TRBJ2-2|TRBD2
CASSQVSGRVGKKNTGELFF
TGCGCCAGCAGCCAAGTTAGCGGGAGGGTGGGGAAAAAGAACACCGGGGAGCTGTTTTTT
>-|TRBV10-3|TRBJ1-5|-
CATGRGDQPQHF
TGTGCCACTGGTCGCGGGGATCAGCCCCAGCATTTT
>-|TRBV27|TRBJ2-7|-
CASSHGYEQYF
TGTGCCAGCAGCCACGGTTACGAGCAGTACTTC
>-|TRBV28|TRBJ1-5|-
CASISGPDQPQHF
TGTGCCAGCATATCAGGCCCCGATCAGCCCCAGCATTTT
>-|TRBV6-5|TRBJ1-2|TRBD1
CASSAPGTAGYTF
TGTGCCAGCAGTGCCCCCGGGACAGCTGGCTACACCTTC
>-|TRBV7-2|TRBJ2-4|TRBD2
CASRQTSGGSGIQYF
TGTGCCAGCAGACAAACTAGCGGGGGGTCGGGCATTCAGTACTTC
>once|TRBV7-3|TRBJ2-1|-
CASSLPPYNEQFF
TGTGCCAGCAGCCTCCCCCCCTACAATGAGCAGTTCTTC
>-|TRBV30|TRBJ2-7|-
CAWSAPRVGSYEQYF
TGTGCCTGGAGTGCCCCCCGGGTAGGCTCCTACGAGCAGTACTTC
>-|TRBV12-5|TRBJ2-5|TRBD2
CASGRGLAGVQETQYF
TGTGCTAGTGGCCGGGGACTAGCGGGAGTACAAGAGACCCAGTACTTC
>-|TRBV5-6|TRBJ2-7|TRBD1
CASSIGTGYEQYF
TGTGCCAGCAGCATAGGGACAGGGTACGAGCAGTACTTC
>-|TRBV29-1|TRBJ2-5|-
CSATGQIEIQYF
TGCAGCGCCACTGGACAGATAGAGATCCAGTACTTC
>few|TRBV11-2|TRBJ2-7|TRBD1
CASSLDPGQPYEQYF
TGTGCCAGCAGCTTAGATCCGGGACAGCCCTACGAGCAGTACTTC
>-|TRBV28|TRBJ1-2|TRBD1
CASSSGGQGSGYTF
TGTGCCAGCAGTTCCGGGGGACAGGGCAGTGGCTACACCTTC
>-|TRBV7-8|TRBJ2-7|TRBD2
CASSLPAGVENEQYF
TGTGCCAGCAGCCTACCAGCGGGAGTGGAAAACGAGCAGTACTTC
>-|TRBV30|TRBJ1-1|-
CAWSATVIVNTEAFF
TGTGCCTGGAGTGCGACAGTAATCGTGAACACTGAAGCTTTCTTT
>-|TRBV19|TRBJ1-4|TRBD1
CASSPEGARSATNEKLFF
TGTGCCAGTAGTCCGGAGGGGGCTCGATCCGCAACTAATGAAAAACTGTTTTTT